Described below is a single T cell receptor beta chain sequence and its context. Its antigen is not known. The CDR3 consists of 16 residues. V lost 5 bases to trimming and J lost 3 bases; unmatched junction nucleotides: 8. These data belong to a study of T cell repertoires in cytomegalovirus infection. The wider study: HLA-C-restricted CMV epitopes, recently identified, and well-studied HLA-B-restricted ones were used by the study. In public TCR beta signatures, there were indications of both CMV infection and matching HLA type. Findings of the study overall: HLA-C-restricted CMV-specific TCR beta clonotypes prevailed in the ex vivo response. CMV carriers with the relevant HLA were identified by cumulative public TCR beta family frequency.

TCRdb recomputed calls from the reads with MiXCR, one row per CDR3 protein. The sample records hundreds of thousands of distinct CDR3 sequences, roughly 30% being singletons. The sample was cultured CD8+ T cells from PBMCs, taken from culture after CMV antigen stimulation. The sequence was collected from a human donor in good health (CMV status not recorded). Some clones in this sample may be carry-over from other donors' samples. The chain uses TRBV12-3 or TRBV12-4 and TRBJ1-3; 9 nucleotides align to TRBD1. In DNA form, the CDR3 reads TGTGCCAGCAGTCCTGGGACAGGGTTTTATGGAAACACCATATATTTT. It yields the protein CASSPGTGFYGNTIYF.